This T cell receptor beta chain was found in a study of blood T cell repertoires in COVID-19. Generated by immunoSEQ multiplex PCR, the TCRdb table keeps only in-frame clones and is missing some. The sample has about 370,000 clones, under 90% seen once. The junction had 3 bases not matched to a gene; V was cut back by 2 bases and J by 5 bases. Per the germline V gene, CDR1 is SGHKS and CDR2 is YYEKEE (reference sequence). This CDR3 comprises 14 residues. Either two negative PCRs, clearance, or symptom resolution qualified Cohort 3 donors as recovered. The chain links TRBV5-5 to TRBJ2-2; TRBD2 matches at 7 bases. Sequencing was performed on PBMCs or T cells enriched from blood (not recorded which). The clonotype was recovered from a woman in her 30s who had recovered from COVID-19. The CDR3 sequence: CASSFLAATGELFF. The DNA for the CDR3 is TGTGCCAGCAGCTTTCTAGCGGCGACCGGGGAGCTGTTTTTT. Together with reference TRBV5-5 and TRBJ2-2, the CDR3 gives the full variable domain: DAGVTQSPTHLIKTRGQQVTLRCSPISGHKSVSWYQQVLGQGPQFIFQYYEKEERGRGNFPDRFSARQFPNYSSELNVNALLLGDSALYLCASSFLAATGELFFGEGSRLTVL.